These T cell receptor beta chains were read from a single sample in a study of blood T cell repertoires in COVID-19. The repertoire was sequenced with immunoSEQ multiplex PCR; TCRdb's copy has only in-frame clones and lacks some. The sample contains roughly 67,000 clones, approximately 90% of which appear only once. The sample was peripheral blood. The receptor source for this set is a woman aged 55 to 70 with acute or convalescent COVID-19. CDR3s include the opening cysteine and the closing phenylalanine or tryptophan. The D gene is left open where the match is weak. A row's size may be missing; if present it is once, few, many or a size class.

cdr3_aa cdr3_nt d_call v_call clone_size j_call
CASSLAGGLQETQYF TGTGCCAGCAGCCTAGCGGGGGGGCTCCAAGAGACCCAGTACTTC TRBD2 TRBV6-4 once TRBJ2-5
CASSDRTSSGTEAFF TGTGCCAGCAGTGACCGGACATCAAGTGGCACTGAAGCTTTCTTT - TRBV2 - TRBJ1-1
CSVDTGIGYTF TGCAGCGTTGACACAGGGATCGGCTACACCTTC - TRBV29-1 - TRBJ1-2
CASSPTRLNTIYF TGTGCCAGCAGCCCTACTCGACTAAACACCATATATTTT - TRBV7-2 - TRBJ1-3
CASSNREGGNTEAFF TGTGCCAGTAGTAACCGGGAAGGGGGGAACACTGAAGCTTTCTTT - TRBV19 - TRBJ1-1
CASSGTGVTQYF TGTGCCAGCAGCGGAACGGGGGTGACCCAGTACTTC - TRBV7-9 once TRBJ2-5
CASSPPRTENYGYTF TGTGCCAGCTCACCACCGAGGACAGAAAACTATGGCTACACCTTC - TRBV18 - TRBJ1-2
CASSPGGGNSPLHF TGTGCCAGCTCACCCGGGGGTGGTAATTCACCCCTCCACTTT - TRBV18 - TRBJ1-6
CASARGYEKLFF TGTGCCAGCGCGAGGGGGTATGAAAAACTGTTTTTT - TRBV5-8 - TRBJ1-4
CASRPGTGPRSPEKLFF TGTGCCAGTAGACCCGGGACAGGCCCGAGGAGTCCCGAAAAACTGTTTTTT TRBD1 TRBV19 - TRBJ1-4
CASSDRGTDTQYF TGTGCCAGCTCGGACAGGGGCACAGATACGCAGTATTTT TRBD1 TRBV18 - TRBJ2-3
CASSVGTGGDYGYTF TGCGCCAGCAGCGTTGGGACAGGGGGCGACTATGGCTACACCTTC TRBD1 TRBV5-1 - TRBJ1-2
CAWSVEVWRNTEAFF TGTGCCTGGAGTGTGGAGGTCTGGAGGAACACTGAAGCTTTCTTT - TRBV30 - TRBJ1-1
CASSRGGLAGVNEQFF TGTGCCAGCAGCCGCGGGGGGCTAGCGGGAGTCAATGAGCAGTTCTTC TRBD2 TRBV4-2 few TRBJ2-1
CASSESAAAQPQHF TGTGCCAGCAGTGAAAGCGCAGCGGCTCAGCCCCAGCATTTT - TRBV6-1 many TRBJ1-5
CASGSGRVTQETQYF TGTGCTAGTGGGTCGGGGAGGGTAACACAAGAGACCCAGTACTTC TRBD2 TRBV12-5 - TRBJ2-5
CARGFGTGGYQPQHF TGTGCCAGGGGATTTGGGACAGGGGGGTATCAGCCCCAGCATTTT TRBD1 TRBV9 - TRBJ1-5
CATSDFSRAETNEKLFF TGTGCCACCAGTGATTTCAGCAGGGCTGAAACTAATGAAAAACTGTTTTTT - TRBV24-1 - TRBJ1-4
CASSPPGGRGSTDTQYF TGTGCCAGCAGTCCCCCGGGAGGGAGAGGCTCCACAGATACGCAGTATTTT TRBD2 TRBV28 - TRBJ2-3
CASRDRGFWANEKLFF TGCGCCAGCCGGGACAGGGGGTTTTGGGCTAATGAAAAACTGTTTTTT TRBD1 TRBV10-2 - TRBJ1-4
CASSVGTGSNQPQHF TGTGCCAGCAGTGTTGGGACAGGTAGCAATCAGCCCCAGCATTTT TRBD1 TRBV2 - TRBJ1-5
CASNRRGLDTEAFF TGTGCCTCGAATCGCAGGGGGCTAGACACTGAAGCTTTCTTT TRBD1 TRBV30 - TRBJ1-1
CASRKGQANYGYTF TGTGCCAGCAGGAAAGGACAGGCAAACTATGGCTACACCTTC TRBD1 TRBV2 - TRBJ1-2
CASSSGTGNEAFF TGTGCCAGCAGTTCCGGGACAGGGAATGAAGCTTTCTTT TRBD1 TRBV6-5 - TRBJ1-1
CASSEFRVQETQYF TGTGCCAGCAGTGAATTCAGGGTCCAAGAGACCCAGTACTTC - TRBV25-1 - TRBJ2-5
CASRPPGDEKLFF TGTGCCAGCAGACCTCCAGGGGATGAAAAACTGTTTTTT - TRBV6-5 - TRBJ1-4
CASSSGLYTQYF TGCGCCAGCAGCTCGGGACTTTATACGCAGTATTTT - TRBV5-1 - TRBJ2-3
CASSYLSSYNEQFF TGTGCCAGCAGTTACTTGAGCTCCTACAATGAGCAGTTCTTC - TRBV6-6 - TRBJ2-1
CASSYSGGIYGYTF TGTGCCAGCAGTTACTCGGGGGGGATTTATGGCTACACCTTC - TRBV6-5 - TRBJ1-2
CSADRDNEQFF TGCAGTGCTGACAGGGACAATGAGCAGTTCTTC TRBD1 TRBV20-1 - TRBJ2-1
CASSLVSLNTGELFF TGCGCCAGCAGCTTGGTTTCTCTGAACACCGGGGAGCTGTTTTTT - TRBV5-1 - TRBJ2-2
CASFASSYNEQFF TGTGCCAGCTTCGCCAGCTCCTACAATGAGCAGTTCTTC - TRBV6-5 - TRBJ2-1
CASSPRDRGSAKNIQYF TGTGCCAGCAGCCCACGGGACAGGGGGTCAGCCAAAAACATTCAGTACTTC TRBD1 TRBV9 - TRBJ2-4
CASSPGGGPLNTEAFF TGTGCCAGCAGCCCCGGCGGGGGGCCCCTGAACACTGAAGCTTTCTTT - TRBV7-2 - TRBJ1-1
CATSRDPRNEKLFF TGTGCCACCAGCAGAGATCCCAGAAATGAAAAACTGTTTTTT - TRBV15 - TRBJ1-4
CASSRASGADTQYF TGTGCCAGCAGCCGGGCCTCGGGGGCAGATACGCAGTATTTT - TRBV3-1/TRBV3-2 - TRBJ2-3
CASSPQGPDTEAFF TGTGCCAGCTCACCCCAGGGCCCGGACACTGAAGCTTTCTTT - TRBV18 - TRBJ1-1
CASSLARVGNTEAFF TGTGCCAGTAGTCTGGCCCGGGTCGGGAACACTGAAGCTTTCTTT - TRBV19 - TRBJ1-1
CASSPPPGGLGQETQYF TGTGCCAGCTCACCACCGCCAGGGGGGTTAGGACAAGAGACCCAGTACTTC - TRBV18 - TRBJ2-5
CSPWSGFSTDTQYF TGCAGCCCCTGGTCAGGGTTTAGCACAGATACGCAGTATTTT - TRBV29-1 - TRBJ2-3
CASSSSGGSNEKLFF TGTGCCAGCAGCTCTTCAGGGGGATCTAATGAAAAACTGTTTTTT TRBD1 TRBV7-2 - TRBJ1-4
CASSARTGAVAKNIQYF TGTGCCAGCAGCGCAAGGACAGGGGCGGTAGCCAAAAACATTCAGTACTTC TRBD1 TRBV5-6 - TRBJ2-4
CASSRRWGGNEQFF TGTGCCAGCAGCCGCCGTTGGGGGGGCAATGAGCAGTTCTTC TRBD2 TRBV3-1/TRBV3-2 - TRBJ2-1
CASSWGQVQETQYF TGTGCCAGCAGCTGGGGACAGGTACAAGAGACCCAGTACTTC TRBD1 TRBV5-4 - TRBJ2-5
CAISEGQNNEQFF TGTGCCATCAGTGAGGGACAGAACAATGAGCAGTTCTTC - TRBV10-3 - TRBJ2-1
CASSLPGIQNEKLFF TGTGCCAGCAGTCTGCCCGGGATCCAGAATGAAAAACTGTTTTTT - TRBV6-5 - TRBJ1-4
CASSQDQVEAFF TGTGCCAGCAGCCAAGATCAGGTTGAAGCTTTCTTT - TRBV4-2 few TRBJ1-1
CASSVRASGPTGELFF TGTGCCAGCAGTGTTCGGGCTAGCGGGCCCACCGGGGAGCTGTTTTTT TRBD2 TRBV6-1 - TRBJ2-2
CASSQRQGATNTEAFF TGTGCCAGCAGCCAACGACAGGGAGCGACGAACACTGAAGCTTTCTTT TRBD1 TRBV14 - TRBJ1-1
CASSLGVGANYGYTF TGTGCCAGCAGCTTAGGAGTGGGGGCAAACTATGGCTACACCTTC - TRBV13 - TRBJ1-2
CASYDTGSNTDTQYF TGCGCCAGCTACGATACAGGGTCTAACACAGATACGCAGTATTTT - TRBV5-1 - TRBJ2-3
CATSRNRYNQPQHF TGTGCCACCAGCAGGAACAGATACAATCAGCCCCAGCATTTT - TRBV15 - TRBJ1-5
CASGSGLNSPLHF TGTGCCAGCGGCTCAGGGTTGAATTCACCCCTCCACTTT - TRBV9 - TRBJ1-6
CASSLDPGGELFF TGCGCCAGCAGCTTGGATCCCGGCGGGGAGCTGTTTTTT - TRBV5-1 - TRBJ2-2
CASSSGLADPTGELFF TGCGCCAGCAGCAGCGGACTAGCGGACCCCACCGGGGAGCTGTTTTTT TRBD2 TRBV5-1 - TRBJ2-2
CASSLGTGEYGYTF TGCGCCAGCAGCTTGGGTACAGGGGAGTATGGCTACACCTTC TRBD1 TRBV5-1 - TRBJ1-2
CASSSIVQGKETQYF TGTGCCAGCAGCTCGATAGTACAGGGGAAGGAGACCCAGTACTTC TRBD1 TRBV5-4 - TRBJ2-5
CATKRGPDTQYF TGTGCCACAAAAAGGGGGCCTGATACGCAGTATTTT TRBD1 TRBV2 - TRBJ2-3
CASSPSLSSEETQYF TGTGCCAGCAGCCCTAGTCTGAGCAGCGAAGAGACCCAGTACTTC - TRBV9 - TRBJ2-5
CASSLARIGTGFGNTIYF TGTGCCAGCAGCTTAGCGAGGATCGGGACAGGGTTCGGGAACACCATATATTTT TRBD1 TRBV7-2 few TRBJ1-3